Below, one T cell receptor (beta chain) is given with its context. These data are taken from a study of cytotoxic CD8 clonotypes in ibrutinib-treated CLL. As for the study in general: It was after a median about twelve months of treatment, range 6 to 36, that response samples were taken. Average yields of 255,043 productive templates and 75,000 to 100,000 productive rearrangements characterized the samples.

Target depth was 1 in 200,000 to 1 in 1 million T cells, about 10x per clonotype. Libraries were prepared by immunoSEQ multiplex PCR; TCRdb keeps only in-frame clonotypes and omits some of them. Of around 15,000 clones detected, around 81% appear once; the ten largest clones hold about 18%. The length of the CDR3 is 15 residues. Unmatched junction bases numbered 4, after V lost 5 bases and J lost 4 bases. Per germline, CDR1 SGHTA and CDR2 FQGNSA. The sequence derives from a human donor with chronic lymphocytic leukemia. The chain has TRBV7-2 and TRBJ2-1; 11 bases agree with TRBD2. The input for sequencing was PBMCs, taken before ibrutinib treatment. CDR3: CASSQTSGRYNEQFF. CDR3 in DNA: TGTGCCAGCAGCCAAACTAGCGGGAGATACAATGAGCAGTTCTTC.